This T cell receptor (beta chain) was captured by sequencing in a study of T cell repertoires in cytomegalovirus infection. Study-level information: Signatures in public TCR beta sequences pointed to both CMV infection and matching HLA type.

V shed 5 bases and J shed 1 base, with 12 bases lying between them. Per germline, CDR1 MGHDK and CDR2 SYGVNS. CDR3 size: 15 residues. This clonotype has more than one count but fewer than ten. Antigen specificity is unknown. TCRdb used MiXCR to reprocess the reads, holding one entry per CDR3 protein. The table has just over 450,000 distinct CDR3 sequences, approximately 40% seen once. Overall study results and limits: The response measured ex vivo was dominated by TCR beta clonotypes (HLA-C-restricted and CMV-specific). People with CMV and the relevant HLA were identified by cumulative public TCR beta family frequency.

The input for sequencing was cultured PBMCs, taken from culture after CMV antigen stimulation. The genes are TRBV25-1 and TRBJ1-3, with a tentative D call TRBD1 (6 bases). The receptor's source is a human donor in good health (CMV status not recorded). Some clones in this sample may be carry-over from other donors' samples. Written as DNA, the CDR3 is TGTGCCAGCAGTCCCCCCGGGACATCTGGAAACACCATATATTTT. It yields the protein CASSPPGTSGNTIYF.